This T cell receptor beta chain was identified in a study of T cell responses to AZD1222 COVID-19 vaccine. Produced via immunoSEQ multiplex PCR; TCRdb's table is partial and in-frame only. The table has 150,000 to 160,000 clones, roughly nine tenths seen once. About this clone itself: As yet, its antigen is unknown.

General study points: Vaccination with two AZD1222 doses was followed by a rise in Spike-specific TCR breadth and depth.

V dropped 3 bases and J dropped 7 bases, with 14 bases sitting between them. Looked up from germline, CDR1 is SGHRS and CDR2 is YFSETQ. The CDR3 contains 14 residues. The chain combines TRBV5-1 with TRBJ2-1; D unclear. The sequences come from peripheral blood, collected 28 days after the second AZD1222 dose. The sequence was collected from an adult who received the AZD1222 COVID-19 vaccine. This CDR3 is CASSSYIPLNEQFF. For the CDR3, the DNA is TGCGCCAGCAGCTCCTATATACCCTTGAATGAGCAGTTCTTC.